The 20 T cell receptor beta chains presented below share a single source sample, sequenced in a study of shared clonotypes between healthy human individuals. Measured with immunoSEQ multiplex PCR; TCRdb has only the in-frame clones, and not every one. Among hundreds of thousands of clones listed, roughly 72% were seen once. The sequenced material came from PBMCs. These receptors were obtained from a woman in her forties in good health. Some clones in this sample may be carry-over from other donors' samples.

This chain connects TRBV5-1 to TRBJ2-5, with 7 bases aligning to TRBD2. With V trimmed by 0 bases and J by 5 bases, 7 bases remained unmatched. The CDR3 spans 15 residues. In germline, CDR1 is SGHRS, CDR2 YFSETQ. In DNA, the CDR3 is TGCGCCAGCAGCTTGGAGGGCGGGAGCCTGGAGACCCAGTACTTC. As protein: CASSLEGGSLETQYF.

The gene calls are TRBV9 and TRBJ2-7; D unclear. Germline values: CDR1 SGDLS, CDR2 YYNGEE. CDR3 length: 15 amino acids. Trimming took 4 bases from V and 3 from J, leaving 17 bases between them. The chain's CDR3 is CASSPRGGGDYEQYF. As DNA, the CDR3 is TGTGCCAGCAGCCCCCGTGGCGGTGGGGACTACGAGCAGTACTTC. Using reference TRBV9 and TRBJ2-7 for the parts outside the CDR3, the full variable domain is DSGVTQTPKHLITATGQRVTLRCSPRSGDLSVYWYQQSLDQGLQFLIQYYNGEERAKGNILERFSAQQFPDLHSELNLSSLELGDSALYFCASSPRGGGDYEQYFGPGTRLTVT.

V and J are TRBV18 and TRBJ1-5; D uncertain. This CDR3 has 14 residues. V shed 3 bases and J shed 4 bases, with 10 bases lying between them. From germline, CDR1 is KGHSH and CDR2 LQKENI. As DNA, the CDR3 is TGTGCCAGCTCACCCTCCTCGCAGAATCAGCCCCAGCATTTT. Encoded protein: CASSPSSQNQPQHF.

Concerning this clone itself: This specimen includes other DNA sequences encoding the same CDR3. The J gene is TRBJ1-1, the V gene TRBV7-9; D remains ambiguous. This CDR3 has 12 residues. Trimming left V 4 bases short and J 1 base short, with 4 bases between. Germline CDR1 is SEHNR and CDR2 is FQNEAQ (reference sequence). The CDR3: CASSWENTEAFF. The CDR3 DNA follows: TGTGCCAGCAGCTGGGAGAACACTGAAGCTTTCTTT.

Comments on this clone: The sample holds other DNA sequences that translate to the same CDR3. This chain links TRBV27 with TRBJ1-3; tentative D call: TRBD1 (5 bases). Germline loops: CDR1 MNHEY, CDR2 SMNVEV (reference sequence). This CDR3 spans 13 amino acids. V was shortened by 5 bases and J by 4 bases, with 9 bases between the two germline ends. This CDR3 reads CASSPRGGNTIYF. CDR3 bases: TGTGCCAGCAGTCCCCGGGGGGGAAACACCATATATTTT.

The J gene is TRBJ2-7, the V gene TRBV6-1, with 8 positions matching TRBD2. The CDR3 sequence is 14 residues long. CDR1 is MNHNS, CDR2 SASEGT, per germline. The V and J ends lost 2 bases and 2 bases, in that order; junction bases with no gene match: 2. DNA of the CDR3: TGTGCCAGCAGTGAAACGGGAGGGGCCTACGAGCAGTACTTC. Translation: CASSETGGAYEQYF.

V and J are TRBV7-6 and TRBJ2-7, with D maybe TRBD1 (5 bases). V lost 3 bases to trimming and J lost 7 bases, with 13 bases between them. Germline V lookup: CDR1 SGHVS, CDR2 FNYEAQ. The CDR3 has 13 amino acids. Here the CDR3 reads CASSFGHLKEQYF. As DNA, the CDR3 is TGTGCCAGCAGCTTCGGACACCTCAAGGAGCAGTACTTC.

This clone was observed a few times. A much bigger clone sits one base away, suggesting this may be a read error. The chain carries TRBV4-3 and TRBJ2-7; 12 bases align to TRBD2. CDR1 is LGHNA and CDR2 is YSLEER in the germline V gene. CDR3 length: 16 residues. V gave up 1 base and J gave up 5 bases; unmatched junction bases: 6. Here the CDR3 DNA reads TGCGCCAGCAGCCAAGCCCTAGCGGGAGGGGGTCACGAGCAGTACTTC. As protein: CASSQALAGGGHEQYF.

In DNA, the CDR3 is TGTGCCAGCAGCTTGGCCAGGGTATTGTCTGGGGCCAACGTCCTGACTTTC. Translation: CASSLARVLSGANVLTF. The chain employs TRBV5-4 and TRBJ2-6; maybe TRBD1 (5 bases). Germline CDR1 and CDR2: SGHNT and YYREEE (reference sequence). The CDR3 has 17 amino acids. Trimming cost V 0 bases and J 1 base, with 11 bases left between them.

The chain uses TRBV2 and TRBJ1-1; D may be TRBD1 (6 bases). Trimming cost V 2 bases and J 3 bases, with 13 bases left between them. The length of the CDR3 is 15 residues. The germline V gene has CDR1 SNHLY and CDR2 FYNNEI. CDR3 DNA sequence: TGTGCCAGCAGTGAACGGAGGGGGGAGTACACTGAAGCTTTCTTT. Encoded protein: CASSERRGEYTEAFF.

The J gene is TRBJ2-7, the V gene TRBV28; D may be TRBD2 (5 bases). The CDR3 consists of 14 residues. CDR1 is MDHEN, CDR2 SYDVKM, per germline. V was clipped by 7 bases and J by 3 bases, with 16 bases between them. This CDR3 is CASTTPGTFYEQYF. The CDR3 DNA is TGTGCCAGCACCACACCGGGAACCTTCTACGAGCAGTACTTC. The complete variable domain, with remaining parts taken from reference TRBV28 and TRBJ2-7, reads DVKVTQSSRYLVKRTGEKVFLECVQDMDHENMFWYRQDPGLGLRLIYFSYDVKMKEKGDIPEGYSVSREKKERFSLILESASTNQTSMYLCASTTPGTFYEQYFGPGTRLTVT.

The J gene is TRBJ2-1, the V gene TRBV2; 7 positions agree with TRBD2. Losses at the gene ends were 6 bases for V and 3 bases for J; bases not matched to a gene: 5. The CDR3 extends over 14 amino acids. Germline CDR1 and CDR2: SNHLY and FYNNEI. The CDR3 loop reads CASRRGGSYNEQFF. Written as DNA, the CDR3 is TGTGCCAGCAGGAGGGGCGGGAGCTACAATGAGCAGTTCTTC.

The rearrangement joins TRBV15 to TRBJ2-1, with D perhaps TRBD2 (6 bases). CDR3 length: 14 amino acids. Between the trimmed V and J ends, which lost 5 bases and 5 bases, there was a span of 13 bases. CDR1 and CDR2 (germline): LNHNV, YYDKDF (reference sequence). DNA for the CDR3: TGTGCCACCAGCGGGACTGCACACAACAATGAGCAGTTCTTC. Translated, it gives CATSGTAHNNEQFF.

CDR3 bases: TGTGCCAGCAGTGATGGGGGGAGGGAAAACATTCAGTACTTC. Its protein product is CASSDGGRENIQYF. The chain has TRBV25-1 and TRBJ2-4, with 7 nucleotides matching TRBD2. V gave up 3 bases and J gave up 5 bases; unmatched junction bases: 4. The CDR3 has 14 amino acids. CDR1 and CDR2 (germline): MGHDK, SYGVNS.

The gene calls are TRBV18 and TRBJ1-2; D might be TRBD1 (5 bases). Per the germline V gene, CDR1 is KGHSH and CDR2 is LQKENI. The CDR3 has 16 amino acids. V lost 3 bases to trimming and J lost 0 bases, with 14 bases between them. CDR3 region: CASSPYDRSTNYGYTF. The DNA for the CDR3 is TGTGCCAGCTCACCCTACGACAGATCTACTAACTATGGCTACACCTTC.

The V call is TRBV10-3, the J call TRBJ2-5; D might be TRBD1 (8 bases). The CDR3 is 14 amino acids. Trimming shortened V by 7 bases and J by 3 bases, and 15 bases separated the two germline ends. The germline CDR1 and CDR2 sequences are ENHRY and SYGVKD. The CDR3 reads CAITQTGGEETQYF. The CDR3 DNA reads TGTGCCATCACTCAAACAGGGGGGGAAGAGACCCAGTACTTC.

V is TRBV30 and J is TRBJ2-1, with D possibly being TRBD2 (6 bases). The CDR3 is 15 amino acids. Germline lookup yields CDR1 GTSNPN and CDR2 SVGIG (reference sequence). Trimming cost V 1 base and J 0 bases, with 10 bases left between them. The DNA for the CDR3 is TGTGCCTGGAGTGAGGGACTTAGCTCCTACAATGAGCAGTTCTTC. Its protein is CAWSEGLSSYNEQFF.

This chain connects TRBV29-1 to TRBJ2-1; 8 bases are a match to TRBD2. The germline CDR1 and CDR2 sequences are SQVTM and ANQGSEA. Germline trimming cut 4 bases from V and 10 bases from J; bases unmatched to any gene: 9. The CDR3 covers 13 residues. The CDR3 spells CSVGGDLAGEQFF. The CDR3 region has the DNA TGCAGCGTTGGGGGCGACTTAGCGGGGGAGCAGTTCTTC.

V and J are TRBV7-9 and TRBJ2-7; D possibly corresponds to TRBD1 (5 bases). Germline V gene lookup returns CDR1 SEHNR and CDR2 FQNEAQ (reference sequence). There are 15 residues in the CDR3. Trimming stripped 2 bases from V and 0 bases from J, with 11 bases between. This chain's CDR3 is CASSLYQGGSYEQYF. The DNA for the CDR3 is TGTGCCAGCAGCTTATACCAGGGCGGCTCCTACGAGCAGTACTTC.

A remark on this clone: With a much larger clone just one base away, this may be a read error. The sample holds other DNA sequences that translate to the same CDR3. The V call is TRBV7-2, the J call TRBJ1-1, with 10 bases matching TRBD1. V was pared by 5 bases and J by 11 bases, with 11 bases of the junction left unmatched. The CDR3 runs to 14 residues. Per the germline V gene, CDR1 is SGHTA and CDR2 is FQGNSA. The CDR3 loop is CASSPRTGGLGAFF. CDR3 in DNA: TGTGCCAGCAGCCCGAGGACAGGGGGTCTAGGGGCTTTCTTT.